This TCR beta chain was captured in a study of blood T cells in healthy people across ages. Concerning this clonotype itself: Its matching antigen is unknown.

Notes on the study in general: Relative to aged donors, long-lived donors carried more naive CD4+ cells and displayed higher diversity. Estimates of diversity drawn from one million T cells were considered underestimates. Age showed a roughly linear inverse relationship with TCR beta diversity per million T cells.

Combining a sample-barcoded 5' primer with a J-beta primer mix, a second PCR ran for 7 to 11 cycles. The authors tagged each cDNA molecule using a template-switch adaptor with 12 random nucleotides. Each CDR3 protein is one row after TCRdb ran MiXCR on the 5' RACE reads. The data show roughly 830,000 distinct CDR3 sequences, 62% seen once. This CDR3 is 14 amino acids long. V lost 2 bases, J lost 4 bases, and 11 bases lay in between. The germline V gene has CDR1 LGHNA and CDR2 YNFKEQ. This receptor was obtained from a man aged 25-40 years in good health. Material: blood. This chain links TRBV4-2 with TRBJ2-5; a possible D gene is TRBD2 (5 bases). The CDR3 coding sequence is TGTGCCAGCAGCCAACCAAAGGGAGTAGAGACCCAGTACTTC. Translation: CASSQPKGVETQYF.